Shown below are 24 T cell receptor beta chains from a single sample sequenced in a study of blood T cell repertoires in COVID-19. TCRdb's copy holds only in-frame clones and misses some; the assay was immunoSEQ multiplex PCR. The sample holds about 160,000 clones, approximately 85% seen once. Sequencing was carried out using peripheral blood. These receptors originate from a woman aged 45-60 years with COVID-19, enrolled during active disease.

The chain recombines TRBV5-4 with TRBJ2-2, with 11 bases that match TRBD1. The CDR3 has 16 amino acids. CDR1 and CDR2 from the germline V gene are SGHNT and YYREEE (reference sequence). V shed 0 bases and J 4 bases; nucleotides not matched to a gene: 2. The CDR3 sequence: CASSLGDRGITGELFF. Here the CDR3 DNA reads TGTGCCAGCAGCTTGGGGGACAGGGGGATCACCGGGGAGCTGTTTTTT.

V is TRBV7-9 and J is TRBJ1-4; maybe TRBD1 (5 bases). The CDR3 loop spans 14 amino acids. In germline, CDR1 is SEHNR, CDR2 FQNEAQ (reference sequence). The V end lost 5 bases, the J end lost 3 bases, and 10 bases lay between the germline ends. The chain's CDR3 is CASSPGPSNEKLFF. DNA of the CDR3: TGTGCCAGCAGCCCAGGGCCCTCTAATGAAAAACTGTTTTTT.

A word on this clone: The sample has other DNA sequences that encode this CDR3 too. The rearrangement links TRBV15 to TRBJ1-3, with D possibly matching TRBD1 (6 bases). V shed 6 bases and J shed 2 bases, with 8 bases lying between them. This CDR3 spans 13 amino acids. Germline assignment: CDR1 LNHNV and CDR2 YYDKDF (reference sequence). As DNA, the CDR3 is TGTGCCACCAGACAGGGTGCTGGAAACACCATATATTTT. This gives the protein CATRQGAGNTIYF.

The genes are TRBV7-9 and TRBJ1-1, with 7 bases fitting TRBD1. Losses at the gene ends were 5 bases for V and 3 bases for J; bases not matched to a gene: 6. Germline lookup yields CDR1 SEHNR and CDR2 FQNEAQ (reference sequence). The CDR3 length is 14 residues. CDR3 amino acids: CASSTTGLDTEAFF. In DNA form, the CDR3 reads TGTGCCAGCAGCACGACAGGGCTGGACACTGAAGCTTTCTTT.

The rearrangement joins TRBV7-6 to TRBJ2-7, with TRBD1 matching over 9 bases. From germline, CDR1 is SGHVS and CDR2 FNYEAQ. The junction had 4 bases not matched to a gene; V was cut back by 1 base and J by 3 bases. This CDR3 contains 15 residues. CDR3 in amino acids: CASSLGTGALYEQYF. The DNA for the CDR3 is TGTGCCAGCAGCTTAGGGACAGGGGCCCTCTACGAGCAGTACTTC.

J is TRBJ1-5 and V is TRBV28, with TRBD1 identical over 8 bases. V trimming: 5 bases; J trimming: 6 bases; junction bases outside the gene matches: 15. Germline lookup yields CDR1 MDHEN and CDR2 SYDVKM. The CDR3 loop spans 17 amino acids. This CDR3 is CASSPRSQTGVRQPQHF. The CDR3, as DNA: TGTGCCAGCAGTCCCCGGAGTCAGACAGGGGTGCGTCAGCCCCAGCATTTT.

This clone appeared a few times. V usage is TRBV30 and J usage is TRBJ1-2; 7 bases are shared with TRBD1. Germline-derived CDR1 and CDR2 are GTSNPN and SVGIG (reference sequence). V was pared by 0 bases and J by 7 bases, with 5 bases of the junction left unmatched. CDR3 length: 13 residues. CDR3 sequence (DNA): TGTGCCTGGAGTGTACTTCAGGGGGGTGGCTACACCTTC. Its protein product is CAWSVLQGGGYTF.

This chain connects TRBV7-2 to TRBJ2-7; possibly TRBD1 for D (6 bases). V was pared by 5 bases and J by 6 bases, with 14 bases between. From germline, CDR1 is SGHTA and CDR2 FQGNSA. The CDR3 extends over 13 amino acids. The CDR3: CASSPRQVSEQYF. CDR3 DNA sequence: TGTGCCAGCAGCCCGCGACAGGTCTCCGAGCAGTACTTC.

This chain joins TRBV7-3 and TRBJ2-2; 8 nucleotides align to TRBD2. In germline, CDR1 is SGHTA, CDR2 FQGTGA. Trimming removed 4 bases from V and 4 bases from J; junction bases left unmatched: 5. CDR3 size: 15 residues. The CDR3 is CASSSRGGPTGELFF. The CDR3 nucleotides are TGTGCCAGCAGCTCCCGCGGGGGGCCCACCGGGGAGCTGTTTTTT.

CDR3 sequence (DNA): TGTGCCAGCAGCCAAGCGGGGGACAGCTACGAGCAGTACTTC. It encodes CASSQAGDSYEQYF. V usage is TRBV3-1 (or the pseudogene TRBV3-2) and J usage is TRBJ2-7, with D possibly matching TRBD1 (7 bases). V was clipped by 1 base and J by 3 bases, with 10 bases between them. CDR1 is LGHDT, CDR2 YNNKEL, per germline (reference sequence). The CDR3 spans 14 residues.

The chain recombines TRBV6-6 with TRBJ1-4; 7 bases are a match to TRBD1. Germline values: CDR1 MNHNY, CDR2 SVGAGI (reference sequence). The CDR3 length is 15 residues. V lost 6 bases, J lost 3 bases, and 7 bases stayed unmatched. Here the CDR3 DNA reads TGTGCCAGCAGCGACAGGGTTACGGCTAATGAAAAACTGTTTTTT. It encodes CASSDRVTANEKLFF.

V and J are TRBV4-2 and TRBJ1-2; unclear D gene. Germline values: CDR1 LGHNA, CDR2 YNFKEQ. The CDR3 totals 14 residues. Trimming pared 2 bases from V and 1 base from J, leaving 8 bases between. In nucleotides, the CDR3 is TGTGCCAGCAGCCAAATGGGCAGTAACTATGGCTACACCTTC. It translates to CASSQMGSNYGYTF.

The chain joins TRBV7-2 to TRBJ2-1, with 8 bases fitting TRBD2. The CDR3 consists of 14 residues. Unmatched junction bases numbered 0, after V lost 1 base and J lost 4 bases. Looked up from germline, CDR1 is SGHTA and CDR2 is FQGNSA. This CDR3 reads CASSLGGGYNEQFF. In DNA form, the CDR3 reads TGTGCCAGCAGCTTAGGCGGGGGGTACAATGAGCAGTTCTTC.

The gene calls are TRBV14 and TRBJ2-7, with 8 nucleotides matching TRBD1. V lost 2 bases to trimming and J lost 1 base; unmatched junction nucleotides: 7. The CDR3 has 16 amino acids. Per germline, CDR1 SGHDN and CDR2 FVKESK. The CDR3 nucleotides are TGTGCCAGCAGCCAAACTTTCGGGACAGGTTCCTACGAGCAGTACTTC. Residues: CASSQTFGTGSYEQYF.

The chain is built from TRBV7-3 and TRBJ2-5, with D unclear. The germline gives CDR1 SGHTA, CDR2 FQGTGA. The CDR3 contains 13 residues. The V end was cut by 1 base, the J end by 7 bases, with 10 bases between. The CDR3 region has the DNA TGTGCCAGCAGCTTAAACCCCTCGGGGACCCAGTACTTC. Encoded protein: CASSLNPSGTQYF.

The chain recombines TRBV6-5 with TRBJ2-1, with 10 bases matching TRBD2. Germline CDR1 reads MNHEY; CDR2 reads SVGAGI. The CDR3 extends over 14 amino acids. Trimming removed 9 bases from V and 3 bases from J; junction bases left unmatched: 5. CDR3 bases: TGTGCCAGTTACGGACTAGCGGTCTACAATGAGCAGTTCTTC. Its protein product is CASYGLAVYNEQFF.

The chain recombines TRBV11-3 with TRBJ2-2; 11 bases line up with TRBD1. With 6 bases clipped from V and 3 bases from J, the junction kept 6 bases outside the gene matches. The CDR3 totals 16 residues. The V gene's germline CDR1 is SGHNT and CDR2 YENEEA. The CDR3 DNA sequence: TGTGCCAGCAGGAATCCGGGACAGGGGGACACCGGGGAGCTGTTTTTT. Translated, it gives CASRNPGQGDTGELFF.

The CDR3 protein is CASRTWTANSPLHF. For the CDR3, the DNA is TGTGCCAGCAGGACCTGGACAGCCAATTCACCCCTCCACTTT. The chain links TRBV5-5 to TRBJ1-6; D is possibly TRBD1 (6 bases). There are 14 residues in the CDR3. V was clipped by 5 bases and J by 7 bases, with 13 bases between them. CDR1 and CDR2 (germline): SGHKS, YYEKEE (reference sequence).

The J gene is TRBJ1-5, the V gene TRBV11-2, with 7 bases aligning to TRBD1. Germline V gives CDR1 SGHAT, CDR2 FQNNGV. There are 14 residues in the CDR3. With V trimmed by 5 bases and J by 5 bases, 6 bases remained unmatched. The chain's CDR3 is CASSPGTDYQPQHF. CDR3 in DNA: TGTGCCAGCAGCCCCGGGACAGATTATCAGCCCCAGCATTTT. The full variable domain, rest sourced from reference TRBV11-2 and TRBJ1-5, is EAGVAQSPRYKIIEKRQSVAFWCNPISGHATLYWYQQILGQGPKLLIQFQNNGVVDDSQLPKDRFSAERLKGVDSTLKIQPAKLEDSAVYLCASSPGTDYQPQHFGDGTRLSIL.

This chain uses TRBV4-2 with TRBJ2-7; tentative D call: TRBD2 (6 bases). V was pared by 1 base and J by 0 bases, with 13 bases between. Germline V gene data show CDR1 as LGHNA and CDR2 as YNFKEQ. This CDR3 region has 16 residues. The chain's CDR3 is CASSQAGGTVSYEQYF. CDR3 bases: TGTGCCAGCAGCCAAGCTGGGGGGACGGTCTCCTACGAGCAGTACTTC.

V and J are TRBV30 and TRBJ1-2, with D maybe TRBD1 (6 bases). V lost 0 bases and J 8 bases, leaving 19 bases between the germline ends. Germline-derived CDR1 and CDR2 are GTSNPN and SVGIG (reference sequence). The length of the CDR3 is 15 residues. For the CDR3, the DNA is TGTGCCTGGAGTGTACTTGGGGGCGACCTGGGAGGCTACACCTTC. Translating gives CAWSVLGGDLGGYTF.

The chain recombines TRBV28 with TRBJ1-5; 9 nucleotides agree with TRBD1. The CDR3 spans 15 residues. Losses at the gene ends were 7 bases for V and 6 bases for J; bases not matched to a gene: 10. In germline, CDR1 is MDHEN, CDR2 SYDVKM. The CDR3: CASTLGQGYRQPQHF. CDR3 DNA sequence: TGTGCCAGCACCCTGGGACAGGGTTATCGTCAGCCCCAGCATTTT.

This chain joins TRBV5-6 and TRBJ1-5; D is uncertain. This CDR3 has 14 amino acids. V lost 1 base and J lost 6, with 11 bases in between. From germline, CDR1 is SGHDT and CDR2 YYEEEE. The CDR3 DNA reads TGTGCCAGCAGCTTGTCGGGGTTAGGTCAGCCCCAGCATTTT. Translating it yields CASSLSGLGQPQHF.

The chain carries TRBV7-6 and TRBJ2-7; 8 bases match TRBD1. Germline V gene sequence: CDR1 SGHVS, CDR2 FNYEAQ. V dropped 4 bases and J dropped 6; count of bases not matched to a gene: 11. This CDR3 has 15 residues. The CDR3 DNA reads TGTGCCAGCAGCTCCGCCGGACAGGGTATCATCGAGCAGTACTTC. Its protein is CASSSAGQGIIEQYF.